These 27 T cell receptor beta chains were all obtained from the same sample, sequenced in a study of blood T cell repertoires in COVID-19. Clones were read by immunoSEQ multiplex PCR, and TCRdb kept only the in-frame ones, dropping some. The table lists 190,000 or so clones, about 80% of them singletons. Sequenced: peripheral blood. Receptor source: a human donor with acute or convalescent COVID-19. The donor label of this sample is uncertain.

Worth noting for this clone: The junction departs from the called germline gene at one end, perhaps through a read error. The rearrangement links TRBV28 to TRBJ1-2; the D is unclear. CDR1 is MDHEN, CDR2 SYDVKM, per germline. The CDR3 length is 11 residues. The CDR3 protein is CALESNYGYTF. The CDR3 bases are TGTGCCTTGGAGTCTAATTATGGCTACACCTTC.

This chain connects TRBV24-1 to TRBJ2-1, with TRBD2 matching 10 bases. The CDR3 runs 15 residues. Germline V gene lookup returns CDR1 KGHDR and CDR2 SFDVKD. V lost 4 bases and J lost 8; bases outside the gene matches: 7. The CDR3: CATSETGTSVDEQFF. In DNA, the CDR3 is TGTGCCACCAGTGAGACCGGGACTAGCGTGGATGAGCAGTTCTTC.

V is TRBV10-3 and J is TRBJ2-3; 13 bases line up with TRBD2. J gave up 4 bases and V 8 bases, and 3 bases lay outside the gene matches. CDR1 is ENHRY, CDR2 SYGVKD, per germline. This CDR3 comprises 14 residues. The CDR3 DNA reads TGTGCCATCCGACTAGCGGGAGGCCCAGATACGCAGTATTTT. Translating it yields CAIRLAGGPDTQYF.

The gene calls are TRBV9 and TRBJ2-4, with unresolved D. CDR1 is SGDLS, CDR2 YYNGEE, per germline. Trimming cost V 4 bases and J 6 bases, with 17 bases left between them. The CDR3 has 15 residues. Written as DNA, the CDR3 is TGTGCCAGCAGCTCTAACGTTGCACCCGGAAACATTCAGTACTTC. Its protein product is CASSSNVAPGNIQYF.

In its sample, this clone was seen once. The chain employs TRBV6-5 and TRBJ1-1; D may be TRBD1 (5 bases). The V end lost 9 bases, the J end lost 4 bases, and 18 bases lay between the germline ends. The V gene's germline CDR1 is MNHEY and CDR2 SVGAGI. The CDR3 length is 14 residues. The CDR3 region has the DNA TGTGCCAGTCTTCAGAAGGGAGGGACCACTGAAGCTTTCTTT. This codes for CASLQKGGTTEAFF.

This chain links TRBV7-9 with TRBJ2-5; possible D gene TRBD2, 6 bases. CDR1 is SEHNR and CDR2 is FQNEAQ in the germline V gene (reference sequence). V was shortened by 7 bases and J by 5 bases, with 11 bases between the two germline ends. This CDR3 is 12 amino acids long. CDR3 amino acids: CASMEGLETQYF. The CDR3 DNA reads TGTGCCAGCATGGAGGGGCTCGAGACCCAGTACTTC.

The chain couples TRBV29-1 to TRBJ2-5, with TRBD1 matching over 10 bases. Germline CDR1 SQVTM, CDR2 ANQGSEA. V was clipped by 4 bases and J by 2 bases; unmatched bases: 7. The CDR3 has 15 residues. This chain's CDR3 is CSVGWTGGGQETQYF. DNA for the CDR3: TGCAGCGTTGGGTGGACAGGGGGAGGGCAAGAGACCCAGTACTTC.

V usage is TRBV7-8 and J usage is TRBJ1-5, with 11 bases matching TRBD1. The V and J ends lost 1 base and 6 bases, in that order; junction bases with no gene match: 5. The length of the CDR3 is 16 residues. CDR1 and CDR2 (germline): SGHVS, FQNEAQ. In nucleotides, the CDR3 is TGTGCCAGCAGCTTAGAGGGACAGGGGGTTAGTCAGCCCCAGCATTTT. This sequence encodes CASSLEGQGVSQPQHF.

The sample holds a few counts of this clone. The chain uses TRBV10-3 and TRBJ2-3; possible D gene TRBD1, 5 bases. The V end lost 0 bases, the J end lost 1 base, and 5 bases lay between the germline ends. The CDR3 length is 14 residues. CDR1 ENHRY and CDR2 SYGVKD come from the germline V gene. CDR3 residues: CAISESTGTDTQYF. CDR3 DNA: TGTGCCATCAGTGAGTCGACAGGCACAGATACGCAGTATTTT.

The chain has TRBV6-5 and TRBJ2-7, with 9 bases matching TRBD1. V gave up 7 bases and J gave up 3 bases; unmatched junction bases: 10. Per the germline V gene, CDR1 is MNHEY and CDR2 is SVGAGI. The CDR3 has 15 residues. Here the CDR3 DNA reads TGTGCCAGCAATCCGGGACAGGGTCCTCACTACGAGCAGTACTTC. It yields the protein CASNPGQGPHYEQYF.

This clone was recorded once. The rearrangement links TRBV5-1 to TRBJ2-7; 8 bases are shared with TRBD2. V gave up 0 bases and J gave up 6 bases; unmatched junction bases: 5. Germline CDR1 is SGHRS and CDR2 is YFSETQ. CDR3 length: 14 amino acids. For the CDR3, the DNA is TGCGCCAGCAGCTTGGCCGGGGGGGAGAGCGAGCAGTACTTC. Protein product: CASSLAGGESEQYF.

The chain recombines TRBV7-2 with TRBJ2-7; 8 nucleotides match TRBD1. V trimming: 3 bases; J trimming: 6 bases; junction bases outside the gene matches: 7. The V gene's germline CDR1 is SGHTA and CDR2 FQGNSA. CDR3 size: 14 residues. This CDR3 is CASSFTQGAGEQYF. The CDR3 DNA sequence: TGTGCCAGCAGCTTTACCCAGGGGGCAGGCGAGCAGTACTTC.

This rearrangement joins TRBV7-3 to TRBJ2-7; 7 bases map to TRBD2. Germline CDR1 and CDR2: SGHTA and FQGTGA. The CDR3 contains 15 residues. J was trimmed by 0 bases and V by 6 bases; bases with no gene match: 8. The CDR3 nucleotides read TGTGCCAGCAGTGCGCTTGCGGGAGACTCCTACGAGCAGTACTTC. Protein sequence: CASSALAGDSYEQYF.

This clone has more than one count but fewer than ten. The chain is built from TRBV11-1 and TRBJ1-5; D is perhaps TRBD1 (5 bases). Trimming cost V 5 bases and J 6 bases, with 14 bases left between them. The germline gives CDR1 SGHAT, CDR2 FQDESV (reference sequence). The CDR3 consists of 14 residues. Written as DNA, the CDR3 is TGTGCCAGCAGCCCCGCCGGGGGTCGTCAGCCCCAGCATTTT. Protein: CASSPAGGRQPQHF.

Note on this clone: The sample has other DNA sequences that encode this CDR3 too. The genes are TRBV5-4 and TRBJ1-2; 9 bases are shared with TRBD1. This CDR3 has 13 amino acids. V gave up 2 bases and J gave up 7 bases; unmatched junction bases: 3. Germline lookup yields CDR1 SGHNT and CDR2 YYREEE (reference sequence). CDR3 DNA: TGTGCCAGCAGCTTACAGGGGGCCGGTGGCTACACCTTC. Its translation: CASSLQGAGGYTF.

The genes are TRBV7-2 and TRBJ2-3, with 12 bases that match TRBD2. The V and J ends lost 5 bases and 4 bases, in that order; junction bases with no gene match: 4. This CDR3 comprises 15 residues. Germline lookup yields CDR1 SGHTA and CDR2 FQGNSA. The CDR3 reads CASSPSGRAPDTQYF. CDR3 sequence (DNA): TGTGCCAGCAGCCCTAGCGGGAGGGCCCCAGATACGCAGTATTTT.

The V gene is TRBV20-1, the J gene TRBJ2-3, with 7 nucleotides matching TRBD2. The CDR3 is 11 residues long. Germline V gives CDR1 DFQATT, CDR2 SNEGSKA (reference sequence). The CDR3 here is CRAASGDTQYF. In nucleotides, the CDR3 is TGCAGAGCTGCTAGCGGCGATACGCAGTATTTT.

The rearrangement uses TRBV6-1 and TRBJ1-3; D gene unclear. Germline-derived CDR1 and CDR2 are MNHNS and SASEGT. This CDR3 is built from 17 residues. The germline V and J ends were trimmed by 0 bases and 0 bases, with 12 bases remaining between them. The chain's CDR3 is CASSEASQASSGNTIYF. CDR3 DNA sequence: TGTGCCAGCAGTGAAGCAAGTCAGGCAAGCTCTGGAAACACCATATATTTT.

The chain is built from TRBV7-2 and TRBJ1-1; TRBD1 matches at 8 bases. This CDR3 is 15 amino acids long. V trimming: 2 bases; J trimming: 1 base; junction bases outside the gene matches: 3. The V gene's germline CDR1 is SGHTA and CDR2 FQGNSA. The CDR3 coding sequence is TGTGCCAGCAGCTTAAGGGGACAGGCGAACACTGAAGCTTTCTTT. Translated: CASSLRGQANTEAFF.

The CDR3 DNA reads TGCGCCAGCAGTGGTTTCAGTGGAGATACGCAGTATTTT. This codes for CASSGFSGDTQYF. V gene TRBV10-2 combines with J gene TRBJ2-3; D not certain. This CDR3 has 13 amino acids. V lost 4 bases and J 5 bases, leaving 10 bases between the germline ends. Germline V gene lookup returns CDR1 WSHSY and CDR2 SAAADI.

This clone came up a few times. Here the CDR3 DNA reads TGCGCCAGCAGGGGGACAGGGAATAGCAATCAGCCCCAGCATTTT. It yields the protein CASRGTGNSNQPQHF. This chain uses TRBV10-2 with TRBJ1-5; 9 nucleotides agree with TRBD1. This CDR3 contains 15 residues. Trimming at V came to 6 bases and at J to 0 bases, leaving 3 bases not matched to a gene. Germline-derived CDR1 and CDR2 are WSHSY and SAAADI.

The chain recombines TRBV11-2 with TRBJ2-1, with D perhaps TRBD2 (5 bases). The ends were cut back, 0 bases at V and 7 bases at J, with 10 bases in the middle. The germline CDR1 and CDR2 sequences are SGHAT and FQNNGV. This CDR3 has 14 amino acids. The CDR3 spells CASSLEGVTNEQFF. CDR3 sequence (DNA): TGTGCCAGCAGCTTAGAGGGAGTGACAAATGAGCAGTTCTTC.

Turning to this clone: Within the sample, other DNA sequences also encode this same CDR3. This chain joins TRBV5-4 and TRBJ2-1; 8 positions match TRBD2. Germline V CDR1 and CDR2: SGHNT, YYREEE (reference sequence). CDR3 length equals 15 residues. V gave up 1 base and J gave up 0 bases; unmatched junction bases: 0. CDR3 residues: CASSLTSGSYNEQFF. CDR3 nucleotides: TGTGCCAGCAGCTTGACTAGCGGCTCCTACAATGAGCAGTTCTTC.

The sample holds one count of this clone. The V and J genes are TRBV7-6 and TRBJ2-1; TRBD1 agrees at 8 bases. Germline CDR1 SGHVS, CDR2 FNYEAQ. This CDR3 is 15 amino acids long. Unmatched junction bases numbered 8, after V lost 5 bases and J lost 5 bases. CDR3 residues: CASSAWTGFNNEQFF. The CDR3 region has the DNA TGTGCCAGCAGCGCCTGGACAGGGTTCAACAATGAGCAGTTCTTC.

J is TRBJ2-1 and V is TRBV11-1, with 7 positions matching TRBD1. The CDR3 runs 16 residues. The J segment lost 4 bases and the V segment lost 4 bases, leaving 10 bases of the junction unmatched. In germline, CDR1 is SGHAT, CDR2 FQDESV (reference sequence). CDR3 nucleotides: TGTGCCAGCAGCTCCAGGGGGTCCGAGCTTTACAATGAGCAGTTCTTC. This gives the protein CASSSRGSELYNEQFF.

The rearrangement joins TRBV9 to TRBJ1-1; D may be TRBD1 (6 bases). Germline V CDR1 and CDR2: SGDLS, YYNGEE. The CDR3 totals 13 residues. V was trimmed by 0 bases and J by 4 bases, leaving 7 bases between them. The CDR3 bases are TGTGCCAGCAGCGTAGGACAGGCCACTGAAGCTTTCTTT. This codes for CASSVGQATEAFF.

CDR3 region: CASSSSGRAAYTQYF. CDR3 sequence (DNA): TGTGCCAGCAGCTCTAGCGGGAGGGCCGCATATACGCAGTATTTT. The chain employs TRBV7-9 and TRBJ2-3, with 12 bases fitting TRBD2. This CDR3 comprises 15 residues. Germline V gene lookup returns CDR1 SEHNR and CDR2 FQNEAQ (reference sequence). The trim removed 4 bases at V and 7 bases at J, leaving 6 bases unmatched.